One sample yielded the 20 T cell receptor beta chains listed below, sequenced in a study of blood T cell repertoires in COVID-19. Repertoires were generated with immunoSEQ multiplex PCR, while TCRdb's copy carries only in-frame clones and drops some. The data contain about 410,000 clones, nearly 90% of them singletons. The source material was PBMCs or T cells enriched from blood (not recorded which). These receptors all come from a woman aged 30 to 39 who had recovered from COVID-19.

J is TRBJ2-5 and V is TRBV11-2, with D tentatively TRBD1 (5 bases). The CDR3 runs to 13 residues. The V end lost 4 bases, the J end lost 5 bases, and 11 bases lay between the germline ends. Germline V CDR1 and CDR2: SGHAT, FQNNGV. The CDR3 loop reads CASSYRGRETQYF. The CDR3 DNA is TGTGCCAGCAGCTATAGGGGCCGGGAGACCCAGTACTTC.

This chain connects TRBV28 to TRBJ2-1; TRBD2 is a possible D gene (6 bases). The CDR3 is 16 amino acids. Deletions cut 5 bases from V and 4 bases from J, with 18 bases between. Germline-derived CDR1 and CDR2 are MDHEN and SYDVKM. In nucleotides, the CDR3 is TGTGCCAGCAGTCCTCCGGACTGGAGGGAGTACAATGAGCAGTTCTTC. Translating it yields CASSPPDWREYNEQFF.

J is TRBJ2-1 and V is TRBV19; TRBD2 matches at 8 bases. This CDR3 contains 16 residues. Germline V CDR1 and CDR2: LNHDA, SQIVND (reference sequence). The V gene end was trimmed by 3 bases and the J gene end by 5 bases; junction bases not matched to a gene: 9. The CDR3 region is CASSILAAGVDNEQFF. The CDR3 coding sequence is TGTGCCAGTAGTATTCTCGCAGCGGGGGTAGACAATGAGCAGTTCTTC.

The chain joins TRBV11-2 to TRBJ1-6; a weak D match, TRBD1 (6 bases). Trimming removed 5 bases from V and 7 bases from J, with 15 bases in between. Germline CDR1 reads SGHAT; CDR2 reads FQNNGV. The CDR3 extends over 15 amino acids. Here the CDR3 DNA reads TGTGCCAGCAGCCACGAGGGGGTTGACAATTCACCCCTCCACTTT. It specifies CASSHEGVDNSPLHF.

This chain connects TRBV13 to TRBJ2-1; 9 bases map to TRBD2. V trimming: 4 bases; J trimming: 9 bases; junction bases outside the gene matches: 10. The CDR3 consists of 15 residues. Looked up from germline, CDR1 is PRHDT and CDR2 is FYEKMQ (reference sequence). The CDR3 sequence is CASSSRVSGSGEQFF. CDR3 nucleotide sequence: TGTGCCAGCAGCTCCCGCGTTAGCGGGAGTGGTGAGCAGTTCTTC.

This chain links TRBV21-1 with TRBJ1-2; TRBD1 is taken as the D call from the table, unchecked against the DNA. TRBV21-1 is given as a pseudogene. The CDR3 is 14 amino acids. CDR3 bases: TGTGCCAGCACCCGTTATACAGGTTACTATGGCTACACCTTC. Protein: CASTRYTGYYGYTF.

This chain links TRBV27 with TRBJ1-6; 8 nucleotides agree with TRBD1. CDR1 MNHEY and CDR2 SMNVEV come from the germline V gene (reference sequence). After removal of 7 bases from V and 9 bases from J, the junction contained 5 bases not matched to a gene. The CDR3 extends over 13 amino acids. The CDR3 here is CASKDRVGSPLHF. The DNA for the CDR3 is TGTGCCAGCAAGGACAGGGTCGGTTCACCCCTCCACTTT.

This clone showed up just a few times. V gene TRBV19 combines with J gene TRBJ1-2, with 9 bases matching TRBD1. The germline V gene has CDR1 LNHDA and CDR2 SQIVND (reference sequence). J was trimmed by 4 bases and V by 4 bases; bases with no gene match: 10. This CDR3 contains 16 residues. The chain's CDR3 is CASSTLTGGFGYGYTF. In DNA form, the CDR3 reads TGTGCCAGTAGTACCTTAACAGGGGGCTTCGGCTATGGCTACACCTTC.

Here the CDR3 DNA reads TGTGCCAGCAGTCCCCTGCGGGGTGCCGCAACTAATGAAAAACTGTTTTTT. This gives the protein CASSPLRGAATNEKLFF. The chain links TRBV6-2 or TRBV6-3 to TRBJ1-4; no firm D call. The V end lost 5 bases, the J end lost 0 bases, and 16 bases lay between the germline ends. The CDR3 loop spans 17 amino acids. The germline CDR1 and CDR2 sequences are MNHEY and SVGEGT.

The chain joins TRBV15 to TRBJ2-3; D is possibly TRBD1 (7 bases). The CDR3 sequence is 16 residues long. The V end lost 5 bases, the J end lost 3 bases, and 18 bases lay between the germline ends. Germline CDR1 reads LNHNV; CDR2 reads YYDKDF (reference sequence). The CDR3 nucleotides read TGTGCCACCAGCCCGGACAGGACTACTGTTACAGATACGCAGTATTTT. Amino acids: CATSPDRTTVTDTQYF.

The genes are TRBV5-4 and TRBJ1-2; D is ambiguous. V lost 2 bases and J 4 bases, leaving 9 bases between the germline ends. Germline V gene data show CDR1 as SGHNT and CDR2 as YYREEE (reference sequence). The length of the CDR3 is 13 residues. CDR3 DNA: TGTGCCAGCAGCTTAGTGACGGGCTATGGCTACACCTTC. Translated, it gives CASSLVTGYGYTF.

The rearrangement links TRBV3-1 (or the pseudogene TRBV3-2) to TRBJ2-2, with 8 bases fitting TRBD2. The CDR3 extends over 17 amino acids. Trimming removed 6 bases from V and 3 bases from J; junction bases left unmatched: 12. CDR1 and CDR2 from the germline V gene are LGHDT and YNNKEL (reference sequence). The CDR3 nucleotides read TGTGCCAGCAGTGCCAAGGTGTTAGCGGGGCACACCGGGGAGCTGTTTTTT. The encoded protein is CASSAKVLAGHTGELFF.

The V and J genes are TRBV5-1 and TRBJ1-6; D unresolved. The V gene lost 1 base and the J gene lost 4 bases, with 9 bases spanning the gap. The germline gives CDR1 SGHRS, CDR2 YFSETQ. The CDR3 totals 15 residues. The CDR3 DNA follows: TGCGCCAGCAGCTTGAACAGTGAATATAATTCACCCCTCCACTTT. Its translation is CASSLNSEYNSPLHF.

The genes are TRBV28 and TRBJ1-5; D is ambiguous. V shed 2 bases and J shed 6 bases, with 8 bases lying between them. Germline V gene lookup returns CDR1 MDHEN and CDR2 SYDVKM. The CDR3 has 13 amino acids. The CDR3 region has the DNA TGTGCCAGCAGTTTAGTACCTAGTCAGCCCCAGCATTTT. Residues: CASSLVPSQPQHF.

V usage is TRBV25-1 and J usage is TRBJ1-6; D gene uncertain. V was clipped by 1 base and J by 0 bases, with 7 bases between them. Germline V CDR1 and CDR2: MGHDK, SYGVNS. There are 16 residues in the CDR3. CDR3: CASSEFVSSYNSPLHF. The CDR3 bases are TGTGCCAGCAGTGAATTCGTGTCCTCCTATAATTCACCCCTCCACTTT.

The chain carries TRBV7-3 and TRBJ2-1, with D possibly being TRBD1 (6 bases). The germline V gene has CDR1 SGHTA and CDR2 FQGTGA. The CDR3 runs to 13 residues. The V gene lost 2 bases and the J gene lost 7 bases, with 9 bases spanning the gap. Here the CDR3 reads CASSLYRDNEQFF. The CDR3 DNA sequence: TGTGCCAGCAGCTTATACAGGGATAATGAGCAGTTCTTC.

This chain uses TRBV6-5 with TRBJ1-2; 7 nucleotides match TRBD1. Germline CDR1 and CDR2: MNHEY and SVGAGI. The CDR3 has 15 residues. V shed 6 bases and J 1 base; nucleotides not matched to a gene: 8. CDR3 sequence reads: CASRLTWDSNYGYTF. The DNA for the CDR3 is TGTGCCAGCAGACTAACTTGGGACAGTAACTATGGCTACACCTTC.

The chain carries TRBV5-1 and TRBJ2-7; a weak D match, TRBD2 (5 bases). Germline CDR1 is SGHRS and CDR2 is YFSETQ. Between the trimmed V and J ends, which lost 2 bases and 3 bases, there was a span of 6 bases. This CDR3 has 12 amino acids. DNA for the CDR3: TGCGCCAGCAGCTTAAGCGGCTACGAGCAGTACTTC. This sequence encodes CASSLSGYEQYF.

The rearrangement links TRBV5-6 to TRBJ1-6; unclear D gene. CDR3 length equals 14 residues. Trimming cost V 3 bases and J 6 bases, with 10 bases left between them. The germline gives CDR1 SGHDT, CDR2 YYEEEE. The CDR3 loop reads CASSSRGSNSPLHF. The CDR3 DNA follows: TGTGCCAGCAGCTCCAGAGGTTCTAATTCACCCCTCCACTTT. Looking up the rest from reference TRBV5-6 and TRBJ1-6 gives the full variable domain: DAGVTQSPTHLIKTRGQQVTLRCSPKSGHDTVSWYQQALGQGPQFIFQYYEEEERQRGNFPDRFSGHQFPNYSSELNVNALLLGDSALYLCASSSRGSNSPLHFGNGTRLTVT.

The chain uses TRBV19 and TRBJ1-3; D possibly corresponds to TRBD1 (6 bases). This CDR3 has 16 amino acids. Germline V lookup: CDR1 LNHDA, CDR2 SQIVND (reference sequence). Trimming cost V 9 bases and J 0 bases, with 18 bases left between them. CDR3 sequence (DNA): TGTGCCAGCGGTACCCCGACAGGCGCCTCTGGAAACACCATATATTTT. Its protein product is CASGTPTGASGNTIYF.